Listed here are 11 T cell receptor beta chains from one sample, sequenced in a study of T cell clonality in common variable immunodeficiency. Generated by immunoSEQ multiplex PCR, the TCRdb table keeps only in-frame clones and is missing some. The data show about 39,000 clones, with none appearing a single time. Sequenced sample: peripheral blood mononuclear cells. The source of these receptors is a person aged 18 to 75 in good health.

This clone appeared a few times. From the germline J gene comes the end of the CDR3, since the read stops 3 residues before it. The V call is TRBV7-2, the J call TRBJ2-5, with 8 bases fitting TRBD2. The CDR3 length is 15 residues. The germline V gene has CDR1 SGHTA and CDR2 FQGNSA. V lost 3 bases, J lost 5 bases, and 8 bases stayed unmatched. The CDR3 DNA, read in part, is TGTGCCAGCAGCTTTCAAGCGGGAGAGCGGGAGACC. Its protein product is CASSFQAGERET. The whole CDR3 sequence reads CASSFQAGERETQYF.

The CDR3: CASSIEFYGQYF. Partial CDR3 DNA: TGTGCCAGTAGTATAGAATTCTATGGT. The gene calls are TRBV19 and TRBJ2-4; D gene unclear. The DNA ends 3 residues before the CDR3 does, and the rest of the CDR3 is filled in from the germline J gene. Germline CDR1 reads LNHDA; CDR2 reads SQIVND (reference sequence). The CDR3 has 12 amino acids.

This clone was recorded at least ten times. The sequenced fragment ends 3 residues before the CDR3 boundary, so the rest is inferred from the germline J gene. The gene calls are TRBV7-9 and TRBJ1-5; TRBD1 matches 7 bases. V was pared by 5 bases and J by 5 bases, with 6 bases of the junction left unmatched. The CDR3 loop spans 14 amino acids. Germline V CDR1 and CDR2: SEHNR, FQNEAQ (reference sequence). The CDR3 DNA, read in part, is TGTGCCAGCAGCCCGACAGGGAGGCATCAGCCC. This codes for CASSPTGRHQP. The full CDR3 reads CASSPTGRHQPQHF.

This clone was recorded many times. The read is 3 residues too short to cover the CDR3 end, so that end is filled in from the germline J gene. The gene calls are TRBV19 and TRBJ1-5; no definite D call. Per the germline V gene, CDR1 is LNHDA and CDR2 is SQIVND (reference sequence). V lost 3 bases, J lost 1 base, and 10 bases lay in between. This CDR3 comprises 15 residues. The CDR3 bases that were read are TGTGCCAGTAGTATCAAAGGTTCAAGCAATCAGCCC. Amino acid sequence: CASSIKGSSNQP. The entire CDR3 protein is CASSIKGSSNQPQHF. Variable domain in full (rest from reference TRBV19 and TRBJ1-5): DGGITQSPKYLFRKEGQNVTLSCEQNLNHDAMYWYRQDPGQGLRLIYYSQIVNDFQKGDIAEGYSVSREKKESFPLTVTSAQKNPTAFYLCASSIKGSSNQPQHFGDGTRLSIL.

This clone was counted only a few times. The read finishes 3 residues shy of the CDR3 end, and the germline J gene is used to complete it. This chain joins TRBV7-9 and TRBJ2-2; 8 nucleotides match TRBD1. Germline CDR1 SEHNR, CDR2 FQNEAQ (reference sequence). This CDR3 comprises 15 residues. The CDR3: CASSRRTGSNSPLFF. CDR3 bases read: TGTGCCAGCAGCCGACGGACAGGGTCTAATTCACCG.

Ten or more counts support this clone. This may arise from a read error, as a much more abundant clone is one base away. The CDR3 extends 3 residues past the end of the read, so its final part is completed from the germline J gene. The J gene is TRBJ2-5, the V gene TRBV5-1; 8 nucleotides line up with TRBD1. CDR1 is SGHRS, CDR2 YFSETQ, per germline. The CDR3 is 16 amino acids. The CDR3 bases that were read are TGCGCCAGCAGCTTATCCCGGGACAGGTTCAGAGATACC. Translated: CASSLSRDRFRDT. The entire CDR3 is CASSLSRDRFRDTQYF.

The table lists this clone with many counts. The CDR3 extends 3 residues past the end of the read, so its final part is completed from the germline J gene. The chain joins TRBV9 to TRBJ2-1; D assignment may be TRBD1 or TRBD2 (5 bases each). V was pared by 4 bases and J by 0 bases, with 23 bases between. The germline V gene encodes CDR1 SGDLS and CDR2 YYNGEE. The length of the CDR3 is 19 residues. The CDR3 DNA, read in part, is TGTGCCAGCAGCCCCCTCGAGGGGTTGGGCTATAGCTCCTACAATGAG. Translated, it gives CASSPLEGLGYSSYNE. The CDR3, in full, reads CASSPLEGLGYSSYNEQFF.

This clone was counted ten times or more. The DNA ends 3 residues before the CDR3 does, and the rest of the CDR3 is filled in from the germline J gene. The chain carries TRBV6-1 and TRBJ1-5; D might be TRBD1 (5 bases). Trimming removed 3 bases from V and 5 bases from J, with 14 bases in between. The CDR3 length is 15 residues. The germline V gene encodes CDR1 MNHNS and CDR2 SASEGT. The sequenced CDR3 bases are TGTGCCAGCAGTGACGGAATAAGGGGTCATCAGCCC. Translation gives CASSDGIRGHQP. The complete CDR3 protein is CASSDGIRGHQPQHF.

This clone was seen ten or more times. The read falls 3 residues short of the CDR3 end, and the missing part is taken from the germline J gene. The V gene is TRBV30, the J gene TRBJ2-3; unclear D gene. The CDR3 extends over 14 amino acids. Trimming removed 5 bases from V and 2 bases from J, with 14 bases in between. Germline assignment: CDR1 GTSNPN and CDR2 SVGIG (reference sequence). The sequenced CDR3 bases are TGTGCCTGGTCCTCAGGAAGCCACACAGATACG. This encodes CAWSSGSHTDT. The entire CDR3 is CAWSSGSHTDTQYF.

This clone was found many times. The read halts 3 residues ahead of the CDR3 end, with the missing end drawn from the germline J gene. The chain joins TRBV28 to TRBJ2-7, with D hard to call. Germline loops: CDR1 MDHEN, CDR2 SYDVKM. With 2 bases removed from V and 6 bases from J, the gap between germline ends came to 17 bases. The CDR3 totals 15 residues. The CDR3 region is CASSLDPLFFVEQYF. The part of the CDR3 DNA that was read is TGTGCCAGCAGTTTAGATCCCCTATTTTTCGTCGAG.

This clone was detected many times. CDR3: CASKASGAPGGTQYF. The CDR3 DNA, read in part, is TGTGCCAGCAAGGCTAGCGGGGCTCCCGGGGGGACC. This chain connects TRBV2 to TRBJ2-5; 9 bases fit TRBD2. The read gets to within 3 residues of the CDR3 end, and the germline J gene fills in the rest. This CDR3 is 15 amino acids long. From germline, CDR1 is SNHLY and CDR2 FYNNEI. V lost 7 bases, J lost 7 bases, and 13 bases stayed unmatched.